This entry describes one T cell receptor beta chain. PCR involved 60 Vbeta and 13 Jbeta primers. Assay used: immunoSEQ multiplex PCR; TCRdb lists only in-frame clones, some missing. The sample gives just over 150,000 clones, 75% to 90% of which show up once; approximately 2% is in the top ten. CDR3 length equals 15 residues. CDR1 and CDR2 from the germline V gene are LNHDA and SQIVND (reference sequence). The ends were cut back, 6 bases at V and 0 bases at J, with 12 bases in the middle. The record originates from a study of cytomegalovirus exposure and HLA in healthy donors. V gene TRBV19 combines with J gene TRBJ1-3, with TRBD1 as a possible D gene (5 bases). The sample was PBMCs. This clonotype was obtained from a woman younger than 30 in good health and CMV-seronegative. The CDR3 DNA reads TGTGCCAGTAGAATCACAGGAGCCTCTGGAAACACCATATATTTT. Protein product: CASRITGASGNTIYF. Complete variable domain (other parts from reference TRBV19 and TRBJ1-3): DGGITQSPKYLFRKEGQNVTLSCEQNLNHDAMYWYRQDPGQGLRLIYYSQIVNDFQKGDIAEGYSVSREKKESFPLTVTSAQKNPTAFYLCASRITGASGNTIYFGEGSWLTVV.